The 31 T cell receptor beta chains below come from one sample, sequenced in a study of Ad26.COV2.S vaccination and SARS-CoV-2 variants. Assay used: immunoSEQ multiplex PCR; TCRdb lists only in-frame clones, some missing. The sample includes hundreds of thousands of clones, around nine tenths of them seen just once. Treatment noted: approximately 18 received Ad26.COV2.S at low or high dose, single or two shots; 5 received placebo; per-sample allocation not given. Sampling took place 63 days after the first vaccine or placebo injection. The sequencing used peripheral blood, collected in a trial of Ad26.COV2.S vaccine versus placebo. These receptors were collected from a person aged 18 to 59 who received the Ad26.COV2.S COVID-19 vaccine or a placebo.

V gene TRBV18 combines with J gene TRBJ2-7, with TRBD1 matching over 9 bases. V trimming: 3 bases; J trimming: 6 bases; junction bases outside the gene matches: 9. CDR1 and CDR2 from the germline V gene are KGHSH and LQKENI. This CDR3 is 15 amino acids long. CDR3: CASSPSGTGIVEQYF. The CDR3 DNA follows: TGTGCCAGCTCACCGTCGGGGACAGGGATCGTCGAGCAGTACTTC.

V usage is TRBV5-5 and J usage is TRBJ2-7; perhaps TRBD1 as D (5 bases). V lost 0 bases and J 6 bases, leaving 10 bases between the germline ends. The CDR3 spans 13 residues. The germline gives CDR1 SGHKS, CDR2 YYEKEE (reference sequence). Here the CDR3 DNA reads TGTGCCAGCAGCTTGGAGACCCAGGGCGAGCAGTACTTC. Residues: CASSLETQGEQYF.

The V call is TRBV27, the J call TRBJ1-1; the D is unclear. Per germline, CDR1 MNHEY and CDR2 SMNVEV (reference sequence). V was trimmed by 6 bases and J by 2 bases, leaving 19 bases between them. CDR3 size: 16 residues. The CDR3 here is CASSILPYGGNTEAFF. CDR3 sequence (DNA): TGTGCCAGCAGCATCCTACCATATGGCGGTAACACTGAAGCTTTCTTT.

The chain employs TRBV6-2 or TRBV6-3 and TRBJ1-1; D might be TRBD1 (5 bases). The CDR3 is 15 residues long. Between the trimmed V and J ends, which lost 6 bases and 0 bases, there was a span of 14 bases. Germline CDR1 is MNHEY and CDR2 is SVGEGT. The CDR3 DNA reads TGTGCCAGCAGGCCTCGGGGCAGGGTGAACACTGAAGCTTTCTTT. This translates into CASRPRGRVNTEAFF.

The gene calls are TRBV6-6 and TRBJ1-5, with D possibly matching TRBD1 (6 bases). Between the trimmed V and J ends, which lost 5 bases and 14 bases, there was a span of 16 bases. The CDR3 extends over 12 amino acids. Germline assignment: CDR1 MNHNY and CDR2 SVGAGI (reference sequence). DNA of the CDR3: TGTGCCAGCAGTCAACTCCGGGACATAAAGCATTTT. Amino acid sequence: CASSQLRDIKHF.

The DNA for the CDR3 is TGTGCCAGCAGCCAAGGCAATAGCAATCAGCCCCAGCATTTT. Its protein is CASSQGNSNQPQHF. The chain carries TRBV3-1 (or the pseudogene TRBV3-2) and TRBJ1-5; D is unclear. The CDR3 extends over 14 amino acids. Germline V gene data show CDR1 as LGHDT and CDR2 as YNNKEL (reference sequence). The V gene lost 1 base and the J gene lost 0 bases, with 4 bases spanning the gap.

The J gene is TRBJ1-3, the V gene TRBV3-1 (or the pseudogene TRBV3-2); D is undetermined. CDR1 and CDR2 from the germline V gene are LGHDT and YNNKEL (reference sequence). The CDR3 runs 14 residues. V lost 0 bases, J lost 0 bases, and 3 bases lay in between. The CDR3 spells CASSQEGSGNTIYF. The CDR3 DNA is TGTGCCAGCAGCCAAGAAGGCTCTGGAAACACCATATATTTT.

J is TRBJ2-7 and V is TRBV13, with a weak D call TRBD2 (5 bases). Germline V gene lookup returns CDR1 PRHDT and CDR2 FYEKMQ (reference sequence). The V gene lost 2 bases and the J gene lost 2 bases, with 7 bases spanning the gap. The CDR3 loop spans 13 amino acids. The CDR3: CASSLTLAYEQYF. CDR3 in DNA: TGTGCCAGCAGCTTAACACTAGCCTACGAGCAGTACTTC.

The chain employs TRBV3-1 (or the pseudogene TRBV3-2) and TRBJ2-5; maybe TRBD1 (6 bases). The ends were cut back, 2 bases at V and 1 base at J, with 14 bases in the middle. The germline V gene has CDR1 LGHDT and CDR2 YNNKEL (reference sequence). The CDR3 is made up of 16 amino acids. The CDR3 sequence is CASSQLDSGAQETQYF. Here the CDR3 DNA reads TGTGCCAGCAGCCAATTGGACAGCGGTGCCCAAGAGACCCAGTACTTC.

The chain recombines TRBV30 with TRBJ1-5; no reliable D call. The germline V and J ends were trimmed by 0 bases and 3 bases, with 12 bases remaining between them. Germline CDR1 is GTSNPN and CDR2 is SVGIG (reference sequence). The CDR3 covers 15 residues. DNA for the CDR3: TGTGCCTGGAGTGTATCTGGCGCCTTCAATCAGCCCCAGCATTTT. Translated, it gives CAWSVSGAFNQPQHF.

J is TRBJ1-6 and V is TRBV19; no clear D gene. The V gene lost 6 bases and the J gene lost 0 bases, with 12 bases spanning the gap. Germline V CDR1 and CDR2: LNHDA, SQIVND (reference sequence). CDR3 size: 16 residues. The chain's CDR3 is CASSPGRSSYNSPLHF. CDR3 in DNA: TGTGCCAGTAGCCCAGGACGGAGCTCCTATAATTCACCCCTCCACTTT.

This clone was picked up one time. CDR3 residues: CASSEGRDYNEQFF. The CDR3, as DNA: TGTGCCAGCAGTGAGGGCAGGGACTACAATGAGCAGTTCTTC. This chain uses TRBV6-4 with TRBJ2-1; D might be TRBD1 (5 bases). In germline, CDR1 is MRHNA, CDR2 SNTAGT. The CDR3 is 14 residues long. V lost 3 bases and J 3 bases, leaving 9 bases between the germline ends.

J is TRBJ2-7 and V is TRBV28; D possibly matches TRBD1 or TRBD2 (5 bases each). This CDR3 spans 15 amino acids. Trimming removed 5 bases at V and 4 bases at J, with 18 bases between. CDR1 MDHEN and CDR2 SYDVKM come from the germline V gene. The CDR3 spells CASSEPGPGIYEQYF. CDR3 sequence (DNA): TGTGCCAGCAGTGAACCGGGACCCGGAATTTACGAGCAGTACTTC.

This clone appeared once. This sequence joins TRBV3-1 (or the pseudogene TRBV3-2) and TRBJ2-3; no clear D gene. CDR1 is LGHDT and CDR2 is YNNKEL in the germline V gene (reference sequence). This CDR3 contains 14 residues. V was clipped by 2 bases and J by 4 bases, with 10 bases between them. CDR3 in amino acids: CASSQSRSADTQYF. CDR3 nucleotide sequence: TGTGCCAGCAGCCAATCTAGGAGTGCAGATACGCAGTATTTT.

The chain couples TRBV5-1 to TRBJ1-1; TRBD1 is a possible D gene (5 bases). CDR1 and CDR2 (germline): SGHRS, YFSETQ. Trimming left V 2 bases short and J 5 bases short, with 13 bases between. This CDR3 has 14 amino acids. The CDR3 DNA follows: TGCGCCAGCAGCTTAGAGGGGCCTCGGACTGAAGCTTTCTTT. Translating it yields CASSLEGPRTEAFF.

This clone was counted a few times. J is TRBJ1-2 and V is TRBV19; 10 bases are a match to TRBD1. Germline CDR1 LNHDA, CDR2 SQIVND (reference sequence). This CDR3 has 13 residues. V dropped 2 bases and J dropped 7; count of bases not matched to a gene: 1. The CDR3 sequence: CASSIRQGAGYTF. As DNA, the CDR3 is TGTGCCAGTAGTATACGACAGGGGGCTGGCTACACCTTC. Variable domain in full (rest from reference TRBV19 and TRBJ1-2): DGGITQSPKYLFRKEGQNVTLSCEQNLNHDAMYWYRQDPGQGLRLIYYSQIVNDFQKGDIAEGYSVSREKKESFPLTVTSAQKNPTAFYLCASSIRQGAGYTFGSGTRLTVV.

The V call is TRBV5-1, the J call TRBJ2-1; the match to TRBD1 covers 8 bases. The CDR3 covers 14 residues. Germline assignment: CDR1 SGHRS and CDR2 YFSETQ. V lost 4 bases to trimming and J lost 4 bases; unmatched junction nucleotides: 4. In nucleotides, the CDR3 is TGCGCCAGCAGCAAGGACAGGGTTTACAATGAGCAGTTCTTC. Protein product: CASSKDRVYNEQFF. Drawing the rest from reference TRBV5-1 and TRBJ2-1, the complete variable domain is KAGVTQTPRYLIKTRGQQVTLSCSPISGHRSVSWYQQTPGQGLQFLFEYFSETQRNKGNFPGRFSGRQFSNSRSEMNVSTLELGDSALYLCASSKDRVYNEQFFGPGTRLTVL.

The gene calls are TRBV2 and TRBJ1-1, with unresolved D. The CDR3 consists of 14 residues. Germline assignment: CDR1 SNHLY and CDR2 FYNNEI. V gave up 7 bases and J gave up 8 bases, with 20 bases separating them. The CDR3 loop reads CASIPLARAAEAFF. The CDR3 DNA reads as TGTGCCAGCATCCCCCTAGCAAGGGCGGCAGAAGCTTTCTTT.

This sequence joins TRBV4-1 and TRBJ1-1; D call uncertain. The V and J ends lost 0 bases and 1 base respectively, with 18 bases between them. Per germline, CDR1 MGHRA and CDR2 YSYEKL. There are 18 residues in the CDR3. CDR3 bases: TGCGCCAGCAGCCAAGAGGGCCGGGAGGCACGAAGGAACACTGAAGCTTTCTTT. Translation gives CASSQEGREARRNTEAFF.

The table lists this clone with a count of one. The chain carries TRBV2 and TRBJ2-5, with D perhaps TRBD2 (6 bases). Looked up from germline, CDR1 is SNHLY and CDR2 is FYNNEI. The length of the CDR3 is 14 residues. V shed 0 bases and J shed 5 bases, with 10 bases lying between them. CDR3 coding DNA: TGTGCCAGCAGTGAAGCGGGAGGTAGGGAGACCCAGTACTTC. This translates into CASSEAGGRETQYF.

The chain joins TRBV4-1 to TRBJ1-1; 7 bases line up with TRBD1. CDR1 and CDR2 from the germline V gene are MGHRA and YSYEKL. The CDR3 is 15 amino acids. The junction had 9 bases not matched to a gene; V was cut back by 3 bases and J by 5 bases. The CDR3 spells CASSHDLQGHTEAFF. DNA of the CDR3: TGCGCCAGCAGCCACGACCTACAGGGGCATACTGAAGCTTTCTTT.

This rearrangement joins TRBV3-1 (or the pseudogene TRBV3-2) to TRBJ2-7, with 7 positions matching TRBD1. Trimming cost V 1 base and J 3 bases; bases outside gene matches: 6. Germline lookup yields CDR1 LGHDT and CDR2 YNNKEL (reference sequence). This CDR3 is 15 amino acids long. The CDR3 nucleotides read TGTGCCAGCAGCCAAGGGCCAGGGGGTTTCTACGAGCAGTACTTC. Translating gives CASSQGPGGFYEQYF.

Regarding this clone: Distinct nucleotide sequences in the sample also encode this CDR3. The chain carries TRBV6-5 and TRBJ1-2, with TRBD1 matching 9 bases. The CDR3 covers 15 residues. V lost 6 bases and J lost 4; bases outside the gene matches: 9. CDR1 is MNHEY and CDR2 is SVGAGI in the germline V gene. This CDR3 is CASRRSRQGGYGYTF. In DNA, the CDR3 is TGTGCCAGCAGGCGATCCCGACAGGGGGGCTATGGCTACACCTTC.

This clone was found once. The CDR3 sequence: CASSLRSGNTGELFF. In DNA, the CDR3 is TGCGCCAGCAGCTTAAGGAGCGGGAACACCGGGGAGCTGTTTTTT. The V call is TRBV5-1, the J call TRBJ2-2; a weak D match, TRBD2 (5 bases). Germline assignment: CDR1 SGHRS and CDR2 YFSETQ. The CDR3 is 15 residues long. Trimming cost V 2 bases and J 1 base, with 9 bases left between them.

The genes are TRBV7-9 and TRBJ1-2, with a tentative D call TRBD1 (5 bases). The germline V and J ends were trimmed by 6 bases and 3 bases, with 20 bases remaining between them. From germline, CDR1 is SEHNR and CDR2 FQNEAQ (reference sequence). The CDR3 length is 16 residues. The chain's CDR3 is CASRGIWEGRHYGYTF. CDR3 bases: TGTGCCAGCAGGGGAATCTGGGAGGGGCGACACTATGGCTACACCTTC. The full variable domain, its missing parts supplied by reference TRBV7-9 and TRBJ1-2, is DTGVSQNPRHKITKRGQNVTFRCDPISEHNRLYWYRQTLGQGPEFLTYFQNEAQLEKSRLLSDRFSAERPKGSFSTLEIQRTEQGDSAMYLCASRGIWEGRHYGYTFGSGTRLTVV.

The gene calls are TRBV5-1 and TRBJ1-6; 7 bases align to TRBD1. The junction had 9 bases not matched to a gene; V was cut back by 5 bases and J by 7 bases. Germline CDR1 reads SGHRS; CDR2 reads YFSETQ. The CDR3 is 15 amino acids. Here the CDR3 reads CASRPAGTVNSPLHF. The CDR3 nucleotides are TGCGCCAGCAGACCCGCCGGGACAGTCAATTCACCCCTCCACTTT.

In DNA, the CDR3 is TGTGCCAGCGGACTAGGAGGCACAGATACGCAGTATTTT. The encoded protein is CASGLGGTDTQYF. This chain joins TRBV27 and TRBJ2-3; 7 bases map to TRBD2. V was clipped by 8 bases and J by 1 base; unmatched bases: 3. The CDR3 runs to 13 residues. In germline, CDR1 is MNHEY, CDR2 SMNVEV (reference sequence).

The chain couples TRBV28 to TRBJ2-1; 9 nucleotides match TRBD2. Germline values: CDR1 MDHEN, CDR2 SYDVKM. This CDR3 region has 15 residues. The V gene end was trimmed by 7 bases and the J gene end by 7 bases; junction bases not matched to a gene: 11. The CDR3 sequence: CASNQMVTSGNEQFF. The CDR3 nucleotides read TGTGCCAGCAACCAAATGGTGACTAGCGGTAATGAGCAGTTCTTC.

The chain links TRBV7-3 to TRBJ1-1, with a possible D match to TRBD1 (6 bases). The CDR3 spans 16 residues. The V and J ends lost 5 bases and 0 bases respectively, with 16 bases between them. The germline V gene has CDR1 SGHTA and CDR2 FQGTGA. CDR3 sequence reads: CASSRHNRAMNTEAFF. The DNA for the CDR3 is TGTGCCAGCAGCCGCCACAACAGGGCAATGAACACTGAAGCTTTCTTT.

This sequence joins TRBV4-3 and TRBJ1-6, with 12 positions matching TRBD1. Germline V gives CDR1 LGHNA, CDR2 YSLEER. There are 18 residues in the CDR3. Trimming removed 1 base from V and 8 bases from J; junction bases left unmatched: 9. DNA of the CDR3: TGCGCCAGCAGCCAAGGTCAAAGTGGGACAGGGGGCGATTCACCCCTCCACTTT. Its translation: CASSQGQSGTGGDSPLHF.

The gene calls are TRBV28 and TRBJ1-4; D is uncertain. CDR1 is MDHEN, CDR2 SYDVKM, per germline. The V and J ends lost 6 bases and 0 bases respectively, with 8 bases between them. CDR3 size: 14 residues. The DNA of the CDR3 is TGTGCCAGCAGCCAACCTGCAACTAATGAAAAACTGTTTTTT. This encodes CASSQPATNEKLFF.